This record covers a single T cell receptor beta chain. This specimen comes from a study of blood T cell repertoires in COVID-19. The CDR3 is made up of 15 amino acids. V lost 4 bases and J 4 bases, leaving 17 bases between the germline ends. Germline CDR1 reads SGHRS; CDR2 reads YFSETQ. Sequenced by immunoSEQ multiplex PCR; TCRdb stores in-frame clones only, minus some. The sample has 200,000 to 300,000 clones, roughly 79% seen once. Followed longitudinally, the Seattle patients had been enrolled during active infection. The sequenced material came from peripheral blood. V and J are TRBV5-1 and TRBJ1-2; possible D gene TRBD1, 6 bases. The clonotype comes from a woman aged 80 or over with COVID-19, enrolled during active disease. This CDR3 is CASSVRTDRTYGYTF. The CDR3 region has the DNA TGCGCCAGCAGCGTCCGGACAGATAGGACCTATGGCTACACCTTC. Combining the CDR3 with reference TRBV5-1 and TRBJ1-2 gives the whole variable domain KAGVTQTPRYLIKTRGQQVTLSCSPISGHRSVSWYQQTPGQGLQFLFEYFSETQRNKGNFPGRFSGRQFSNSRSEMNVSTLELGDSALYLCASSVRTDRTYGYTFGSGTRLTVV.